A single sample gave rise to the 19 T cell receptor beta chains below, sequenced in a study of blood T cell repertoires in COVID-19. Data came from immunoSEQ multiplex PCR; TCRdb stores just in-frame clones and leaves some out. In the table there are a few hundred thousand clones, roughly nine tenths of which are singletons. The sequenced sample consisted of PBMCs or T cells enriched from blood (not recorded which). These receptors originate from a man between 18 and 29 years old who had recovered from COVID-19.

The CDR3 region is CASSPTGVTQTPLHF. As DNA, the CDR3 is TGTGCCAGCAGCCCCACCGGGGTCACCCAGACGCCCCTCCACTTT. The chain recombines TRBV9 with TRBJ1-6; D gene uncertain. Trimming took off 4 bases at V and 13 bases at J, with 21 bases between the two ends. CDR1 and CDR2 (germline): SGDLS, YYNGEE. The CDR3 extends over 15 amino acids.

The V gene is TRBV28, the J gene TRBJ1-1, with TRBD1 as a possible D gene (5 bases). The CDR3 covers 11 residues. Trimming pared 3 bases from V and 7 bases from J, leaving 6 bases between. Germline V gene lookup returns CDR1 MDHEN and CDR2 SYDVKM. CDR3 loop: CASSFGGEAFF. In DNA form, the CDR3 reads TGTGCCAGCAGTTTCGGGGGTGAAGCTTTCTTT.

As regards this clone: The sample has other DNA sequences that encode this CDR3 too. The V gene is TRBV5-1, the J gene TRBJ2-1, with D maybe TRBD2 (6 bases). The CDR3 has 15 residues. The germline V and J ends were trimmed by 4 bases and 0 bases, with 11 bases remaining between them. Germline CDR1 SGHRS, CDR2 YFSETQ. DNA for the CDR3: TGCGCCAGCAGCCTCGACGGGAGCTCCTACAATGAGCAGTTCTTC. As protein: CASSLDGSSYNEQFF.

The genes are TRBV19 and TRBJ2-1, with 13 bases aligning to TRBD2. Trimming took 10 bases from V and 9 from J; bases not matched to a gene: 15. The germline gives CDR1 LNHDA, CDR2 SQIVND (reference sequence). The CDR3 sequence is 16 residues long. In nucleotides, the CDR3 is TGTGCCACCACACATACTAGCGGGGGGGCAGACGGTGAGCAGTTCTTC. It encodes CATTHTSGGADGEQFF.

The chain combines TRBV6-5 with TRBJ1-5; tentatively, D is TRBD1 (5 bases). The CDR3 covers 15 residues. Germline loops: CDR1 MNHEY, CDR2 SVGAGI. Trimming pared 5 bases from V and 4 bases from J, leaving 15 bases between. CDR3 DNA sequence: TGTGCCAGCAGTACCTTACAGGTCCTGAATCAGCCCCAGCATTTT. Translation: CASSTLQVLNQPQHF.

This clone was recorded only once. The chain joins TRBV28 to TRBJ2-7; 10 bases align to TRBD2. Germline CDR1 MDHEN, CDR2 SYDVKM. CDR3 length equals 16 residues. V gave up 7 bases and J gave up 2 bases; unmatched junction bases: 11. The CDR3 loop is CASNSRRTSGTYEQYF. The CDR3 coding sequence is TGTGCCAGCAATTCCCGACGGACTAGCGGTACCTACGAGCAGTACTTC.

The V gene is TRBV4-2, the J gene TRBJ2-7; 9 nucleotides agree with TRBD2. In germline, CDR1 is LGHNA, CDR2 YNFKEQ. J gave up 3 bases and V 5 bases, and 8 bases lay outside the gene matches. The CDR3 is 15 amino acids. CDR3 bases: TGTGCCAGCAGCGGTAGATCTAGCGGGAACTACGAGCAGTACTTC. Amino acid sequence: CASSGRSSGNYEQYF.

V gene TRBV4-3 combines with J gene TRBJ1-2; 7 bases agree with TRBD1. V was clipped by 1 base and J by 0 bases; unmatched bases: 8. This CDR3 contains 17 residues. CDR1 is LGHNA and CDR2 is YSLEER in the germline V gene. The CDR3 reads CASSQVVGQASNYGYTF. CDR3 nucleotides: TGCGCCAGCAGCCAAGTTGTAGGACAGGCTTCTAACTATGGCTACACCTTC.

This chain joins TRBV7-9 and TRBJ2-7, with 7 bases identical to TRBD2. CDR3 size: 14 residues. Germline V gene lookup returns CDR1 SEHNR and CDR2 FQNEAQ (reference sequence). V gave up 6 bases and J gave up 3 bases; unmatched junction bases: 8. CDR3 in amino acids: CASRSTSEVYEQYF. CDR3 DNA: TGTGCCAGCAGATCAACTAGCGAAGTCTACGAGCAGTACTTC.

The chain carries TRBV7-9 and TRBJ1-1; D is ambiguous. V lost 4 bases and J 1 base, leaving 7 bases between the germline ends. The CDR3 runs 13 residues. CDR1 and CDR2 (germline): SEHNR, FQNEAQ (reference sequence). The DNA of the CDR3 is TGTGCCAGCAGCTCGCGGGGGAACACTGAAGCTTTCTTT. Translation gives CASSSRGNTEAFF.

This clone appeared a single time. The V gene is TRBV2, the J gene TRBJ1-1; TRBD1 aligns across 7 bases. V lost 7 bases and J lost 7; bases outside the gene matches: 9. This CDR3 region has 13 residues. Germline V gene data show CDR1 as SNHLY and CDR2 as FYNNEI. This CDR3 is CASTSQTGLEAFF. The CDR3 DNA follows: TGTGCCAGCACAAGCCAGACAGGGCTTGAAGCTTTCTTT.

The J gene is TRBJ2-3, the V gene TRBV5-1; 8 nucleotides align to TRBD1. The trim removed 4 bases at V and 6 bases at J, leaving 7 bases unmatched. The germline CDR1 and CDR2 sequences are SGHRS and YFSETQ. This CDR3 has 14 residues. CDR3 in amino acids: CASSGQGGGDTQYF. The DNA for the CDR3 is TGCGCCAGCAGCGGACAGGGTGGAGGGGATACGCAGTATTTT.

J is TRBJ2-1 and V is TRBV7-3, with 9 bases matching TRBD2. Germline CDR1 and CDR2: SGHTA and FQGTGA. V lost 3 bases to trimming and J lost 2 bases; unmatched junction nucleotides: 2. The CDR3 is 15 amino acids. CDR3 coding DNA: TGTGCCAGCAGCTTGCGGGGGGGAACCTACAATGAGCAGTTCTTC. This encodes CASSLRGGTYNEQFF.

The chain is built from TRBV6-1 and TRBJ1-6, with TRBD1 matching over 8 bases. CDR1 is MNHNS and CDR2 is SASEGT in the germline V gene. There are 16 residues in the CDR3. The J segment lost 5 bases and the V segment lost 3 bases, leaving 6 bases of the junction unmatched. As DNA, the CDR3 is TGTGCCAGCAGTGATGGCAGGGGGCTGAATAATTCACCCCTCCACTTT. It is translated as CASSDGRGLNNSPLHF.

V is TRBV7-9 and J is TRBJ2-3; D may be TRBD1 (6 bases). The CDR3 has 16 amino acids. V was pared by 3 bases and J by 6 bases, with 19 bases between. Per the germline V gene, CDR1 is SEHNR and CDR2 is FQNEAQ (reference sequence). The CDR3: CASSFLSSGVADTQYF. In DNA form, the CDR3 reads TGTGCCAGCAGCTTTCTTTCTTCAGGGGTTGCGGATACGCAGTATTTT.

The chain has TRBV7-2 and TRBJ2-6; TRBD2 might be the D (5 bases). V was trimmed by 3 bases and J by 3 bases, leaving 15 bases between them. The CDR3 has 17 amino acids. The germline CDR1 and CDR2 sequences are SGHTA and FQGNSA. CDR3 protein: CASSFGWRGYGANVLTF. The CDR3, as DNA: TGTGCCAGCAGCTTTGGTTGGAGAGGGTATGGGGCCAACGTCCTGACTTTC.

The chain carries TRBV9 and TRBJ2-6; no reliable D call. V dropped 3 bases and J dropped 0 bases, with 4 bases sitting between them. CDR1 and CDR2 (germline): SGDLS, YYNGEE. The CDR3 runs 14 residues. The CDR3, as DNA: TGTGCCAGCAGCGGACACTCTGGGGCCAACGTCCTGACTTTC. Its protein is CASSGHSGANVLTF. Full variable domain (missing parts from reference TRBV9 and TRBJ2-6): DSGVTQTPKHLITATGQRVTLRCSPRSGDLSVYWYQQSLDQGLQFLIQYYNGEERAKGNILERFSAQQFPDLHSELNLSSLELGDSALYFCASSGHSGANVLTFGAGSRLTVL.

The chain couples TRBV7-9 to TRBJ2-3; 8 bases map to TRBD1. The germline V gene has CDR1 SEHNR and CDR2 FQNEAQ (reference sequence). The CDR3 has 14 residues. Trimming at V came to 3 bases and at J to 11 bases, leaving 10 bases not matched to a gene. CDR3: CASSFGQGAYGQYF. DNA for the CDR3: TGTGCCAGCAGCTTCGGACAGGGTGCGTACGGGCAGTATTTT.

V usage is TRBV7-9 and J usage is TRBJ2-7; perhaps TRBD1 as D (8 bases). With 6 bases removed from V and 3 bases from J, the gap between germline ends came to 21 bases. The CDR3 totals 16 residues. CDR1 SEHNR and CDR2 FQNEAQ come from the germline V gene (reference sequence). CDR3 sequence: CASRGQGGDTYYEQYF. The CDR3 nucleotides are TGTGCCAGCAGAGGACAGGGAGGGGACACCTACTACGAGCAGTACTTC. Looking up the rest from reference TRBV7-9 and TRBJ2-7 gives the full variable domain: DTGVSQNPRHKITKRGQNVTFRCDPISEHNRLYWYRQTLGQGPEFLTYFQNEAQLEKSRLLSDRFSAERPKGSFSTLEIQRTEQGDSAMYLCASRGQGGDTYYEQYFGPGTRLTVT.